This T cell receptor beta chain was sequenced for a study of T cells in tuberculosis. About the study: This South African cohort compared adolescents with or without latent tuberculosis against adults with active tuberculosis. General study points: The TCR-beta difference was not significant; alpha differences partly reflected length.

Clones were read by immunoSEQ multiplex PCR, and TCRdb kept only the in-frame ones, dropping some. Of about 30,000 clones in the sample, more than 85% were seen once. About this clone itself: Its antigen is undetermined.

J lost 7 bases, V lost 0 bases, and 8 bases had no gene match. This CDR3 contains 15 residues. Germline-derived CDR1 and CDR2 are SGDLS and YYNGEE. Latent tuberculosis screening used tuberculin skin test and IGRA at entry. The genes are TRBV9 and TRBJ2-7, with 9 bases lining up with TRBD2. The clonotype originates from a donor aged 10-29 years with latent tuberculosis or without tuberculosis infection. Sequencing was carried out using PBMCs. The CDR3 spells CASSVEAGGSGEQYF. DNA of the CDR3: TGTGCCAGCAGCGTAGAAGCGGGAGGTAGTGGGGAGCAGTACTTC.